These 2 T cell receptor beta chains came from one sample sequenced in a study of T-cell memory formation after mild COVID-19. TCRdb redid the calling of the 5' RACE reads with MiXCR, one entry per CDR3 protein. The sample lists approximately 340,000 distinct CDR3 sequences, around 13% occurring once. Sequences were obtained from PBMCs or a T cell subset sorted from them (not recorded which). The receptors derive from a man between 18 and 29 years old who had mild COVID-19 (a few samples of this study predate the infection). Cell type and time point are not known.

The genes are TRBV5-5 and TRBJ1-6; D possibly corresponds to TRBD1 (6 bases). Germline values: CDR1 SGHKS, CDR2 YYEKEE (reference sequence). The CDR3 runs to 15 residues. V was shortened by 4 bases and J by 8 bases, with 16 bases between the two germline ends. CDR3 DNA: TGTGCCAGCAGCGCTCCGGGGGGCGATTATTCACCCCTCCACTTT. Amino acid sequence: CASSAPGGDYSPLHF. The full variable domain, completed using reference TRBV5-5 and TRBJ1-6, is DAGVTQSPTHLIKTRGQQVTLRCSPISGHKSVSWYQQVLGQGPQFIFQYYEKEERGRGNFPDRFSARQFPNYSSELNVNALLLGDSALYLCASSAPGGDYSPLHFGNGTRLTVT.

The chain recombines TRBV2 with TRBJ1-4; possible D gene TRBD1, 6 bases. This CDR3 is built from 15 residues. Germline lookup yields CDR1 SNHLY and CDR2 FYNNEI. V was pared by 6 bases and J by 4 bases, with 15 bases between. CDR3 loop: CASSGGGTLNEKLFF. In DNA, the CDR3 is TGTGCCAGCAGCGGAGGGGGGACCCTTAATGAAAAACTGTTTTTT.